This T cell receptor (beta chain) originates from a study of blood T cells in healthy people across ages. Study-wide results and caveats: A strong correlation was found between TCR beta diversity and the percentage of naive T cells.

With each sample, at least 5 micrograms of total RNA were extracted. A word on this clonotype: No antigen is known for it.

It was with a sample-barcoded 5' primer and a J-beta primer mix that a second PCR of about 7 to 12 cycles was run. TCRdb reprocessed the 5' RACE reads with MiXCR, giving one entry per CDR3 protein. This table has around 1.5 million distinct CDR3 sequences, about 35% appearing once. This CDR3 is built from 13 residues. The V and J genes are TRBV21-1 and TRBJ2-3. TRBV21-1 is reported as a pseudogene. The receptor comes from a woman aged 30 to 39 in good health. Sequences were obtained from blood. CDR3 loop: CARSNTCADTQYF. In nucleotides, the CDR3 is TGTGCCAGAAGTAACACGTGCGCAGATACGCAGTATTTT.